The 30 T cell receptor beta chains below all came from one sample that was sequenced in a study of T cells in Graves' hyperthyroidism and ophthalmopathy. Amplified TCR beta CDR3 regions came from RNA transcripts. Primed by the HTBI set, a first-round RT-PCR was run on the TCR CDR3. TCRdb reprocessed the multiplex PCR reads with MiXCR, giving one entry per CDR3 protein. The sample records 650,000 to 850,000 distinct CDR3 sequences, 15% to 20% being singletons. The sequenced sample consisted of blood. These receptors were obtained from a woman aged 45-65 years with Graves' hyperthyroidism that later progressed to Graves' ophthalmopathy.

On this clonotype itself: Sequence at one end of the junction differs from germline and may be a read error. This chain uses TRBV3-1 with TRBJ1-2; weak D call: TRBD1 (5 bases). CDR1 is LGHDT, CDR2 YNNKEL, per germline (reference sequence). The CDR3 contains 13 residues. The CDR3 loop is CASSQDRGYGCTF. The CDR3 DNA is TGTGCCAGCAGCCAAGATCGGGGGTATGGCTGCACCTTC.

This clonotype was recorded a few times. The genes are TRBV5-1 and TRBJ2-1; TRBD1 matches at 9 bases. This CDR3 spans 18 amino acids. In germline, CDR1 is SGHRS, CDR2 YFSETQ. V lost 4 bases to trimming and J lost 4 bases; unmatched junction nucleotides: 15. CDR3 DNA sequence: TGCGCCAGCAGCCCCGACCGGGACAGGGTTTCGTCTTACAATGAGCAGTTCTTC. As protein: CASSPDRDRVSSYNEQFF.

Notes on this clonotype: At one end the junction does not follow the germline gene, possibly because of a read error. The chain employs TRBV11-2 and TRBJ2-3, with 8 bases matching TRBD2. Germline CDR1 SGHAT, CDR2 FQNNGV. The CDR3 runs to 14 residues. In DNA, the CDR3 is TGCGCCAGCAGCCCCGGGACTAGGCAAGATACGCAGTATTTT. It codes for CASSPGTRQDTQYF.

A few counts support this clonotype. The rearrangement uses TRBV29-1 and TRBJ1-5; a weak D match, TRBD1 (5 bases). Trimming pared 6 bases from V and 2 bases from J, leaving 11 bases between. This CDR3 spans 13 amino acids. The V gene's germline CDR1 is SQVTM and CDR2 ANQGSEA. The CDR3: CSVQAGGNQPQHF. In DNA form, the CDR3 reads TGCAGCGTACAGGCTGGGGGCAATCAGCCCCAGCATTTT.

This clonotype was seen only once. The rearrangement links TRBV7-3 to TRBJ2-6, with D hard to call. CDR3 length equals 16 residues. V gave up 5 bases and J gave up 1 base, with 12 bases separating them. The germline V gene encodes CDR1 SGHTA and CDR2 FQGTGA. The CDR3 reads CASSHQAGSGANVLTF. In DNA form, the CDR3 reads TGTGCCAGCAGCCACCAGGCAGGTTCTGGGGCCAACGTCCTGACTTTC.

This clonotype was detected many times. V gene TRBV30 combines with J gene TRBJ2-7; D is unresolved. The CDR3 covers 14 residues. Trimming took off 0 bases at V and 2 bases at J, with 11 bases between the two ends. The V gene's germline CDR1 is GTSNPN and CDR2 SVGIG (reference sequence). CDR3 protein: CAWSVPIFPYEQYF. The CDR3, as DNA: TGTGCCTGGAGTGTACCCATCTTCCCCTACGAGCAGTACTTC.

The chain links TRBV20-1 to TRBJ1-6, with 7 bases aligning to TRBD1. CDR3 length: 16 residues. J was trimmed by 4 bases and V by 3 bases; bases with no gene match: 9. Looked up from germline, CDR1 is DFQATT and CDR2 is SNEGSKA (reference sequence). The CDR3 reads CSARRTGEVYNSPLHF. In DNA form, the CDR3 reads TGCAGTGCTAGGAGAACAGGGGAGGTGTATAATTCACCCCTCCACTTT.

This clonotype has just a few counts. The rearrangement joins TRBV4-1 to TRBJ2-1, with D possibly being TRBD2 (7 bases). The length of the CDR3 is 15 residues. V lost 0 bases and J 7 bases, leaving 13 bases between the germline ends. The germline gives CDR1 MGHRA, CDR2 YSYEKL. CDR3 coding DNA: TGCGCCAGCAGCCAAGACCCAGGGGAGGGGAATGAGCAGTTCTTC. This codes for CASSQDPGEGNEQFF.

The V and J genes are TRBV5-4 and TRBJ1-1; 8 positions agree with TRBD1. CDR1 and CDR2 from the germline V gene are SGHNT and YYREEE (reference sequence). J was trimmed by 4 bases and V by 4 bases; bases with no gene match: 18. The CDR3 length is 18 residues. As DNA, the CDR3 is TGTGCCAGCAGCCTTTCCGGGACAGGCGTCAGACGGGGCACTGAAGCTTTCTTT. It specifies CASSLSGTGVRRGTEAFF.

This clonotype was counted only a few times. The rearrangement joins TRBV7-2 to TRBJ1-2, with a possible D match to TRBD1 (5 bases). The germline V gene encodes CDR1 SGHTA and CDR2 FQGNSA. The CDR3 sequence is 15 residues long. V was shortened by 5 bases and J by 0 bases, with 13 bases between the two germline ends. The CDR3 region is CASSDDSAANYGYTF. DNA for the CDR3: TGTGCCAGCAGCGACGACAGCGCAGCTAACTATGGCTACACCTTC. The full variable domain, in which reference TRBV7-2 and TRBJ1-2 provide the parts outside the CDR3, is GAGVSQSPSNKVTEKGKDVELRCDPISGHTALYWYRQSLGQGLEFLIYFQGNSAPDKSGLPSDRFSAERTGGSVSTLTIQRTQQEDSAVYLCASSDDSAANYGYTFGSGTRLTVV.

This clonotype was seen repeatedly, ten times or more. The gene calls are TRBV7-9 and TRBJ2-1; D gene unclear. This CDR3 comprises 15 residues. V was clipped by 5 bases and J by 3 bases, with 14 bases between them. Germline CDR1 SEHNR, CDR2 FQNEAQ (reference sequence). The CDR3 DNA reads as TGTGCCAGCAGCCCCCTAGGAATGCGCTACAATGAGCAGTTCTTC. Its translation is CASSPLGMRYNEQFF. Together with reference TRBV7-9 and TRBJ2-1, the CDR3 gives the full variable domain: DTGVSQNPRHKITKRGQNVTFRCDPISEHNRLYWYRQTLGQGPEFLTYFQNEAQLEKSRLLSDRFSAERPKGSFSTLEIQRTEQGDSAMYLCASSPLGMRYNEQFFGPGTRLTVL.

This clonotype was seen many times. The chain joins TRBV5-1 to TRBJ2-7; possible D gene TRBD1, 6 bases. Germline loops: CDR1 SGHRS, CDR2 YFSETQ. Deletions cut 4 bases from V and 4 bases from J, with 12 bases between. The CDR3 length is 13 residues. CDR3 region: CASSPGDGYEQYF. CDR3 coding DNA: TGCGCCAGCAGCCCAGGGGACGGGTACGAGCAGTACTTC.

The V gene is TRBV2, the J gene TRBJ1-2; 7 bases are a match to TRBD1. The germline gives CDR1 SNHLY, CDR2 FYNNEI. This CDR3 is built from 12 residues. Trimming cost V 6 bases and J 5 bases; bases outside gene matches: 3. Here the CDR3 reads CASSGQVYGYTF. DNA of the CDR3: TGTGCCAGCAGCGGACAGGTATATGGCTACACCTTC. The full variable domain, in which reference TRBV2 and TRBJ1-2 provide the parts outside the CDR3, is EPEVTQTPSHQVTQMGQEVILRCVPISNHLYFYWYRQILGQKVEFLVSFYNNEISEKSEIFDDQFSVERPDGSNFTLKIRSTKLEDSAMYFCASSGQVYGYTFGSGTRLTVV.

V is TRBV20-1 and J is TRBJ2-1; possibly TRBD1 or TRBD2 for D (7 bases each). This CDR3 has 13 residues. V shed 6 bases and J shed 7 bases, with 16 bases lying between them. Germline CDR1 DFQATT, CDR2 SNEGSKA (reference sequence). In DNA, the CDR3 is TGCAGTGCGGGTCAGGGGGGGCGGAATGAGCAGTTCTTC. It yields the protein CSAGQGGRNEQFF.

Ten or more counts support this clonotype. The chain carries TRBV7-9 and TRBJ1-2; 8 nucleotides agree with TRBD1. Germline CDR1 reads SEHNR; CDR2 reads FQNEAQ (reference sequence). The CDR3 extends over 15 amino acids. J gave up 3 bases and V 0 bases, and 3 bases lay outside the gene matches. CDR3 amino acids: CASSLADRAHYGYTF. CDR3 in DNA: TGTGCCAGCAGCTTAGCGGACAGGGCCCACTATGGCTACACCTTC.

The chain recombines TRBV5-5 with TRBJ2-5; 9 nucleotides agree with TRBD2. The CDR3 is made up of 16 amino acids. The ends lost 0 bases at V and 0 bases at J; junction bases unmatched: 3. Germline-derived CDR1 and CDR2 are SGHKS and YYEKEE (reference sequence). The CDR3 DNA reads TGTGCCAGCAGCTTGGGACTAGCGGCCAACCAAGAGACCCAGTACTTC. Amino acid sequence: CASSLGLAANQETQYF.

This clonotype has a handful of counts. The conserved final phenylalanine or tryptophan is absent from the CDR3, which likely points to a read error. The rearrangement joins TRBV6-2 or TRBV6-3 to TRBJ2-2, with D perhaps matching TRBD1 (6 bases). Deletions cut 2 bases from V and 2 bases from J, with 12 bases between. CDR1 MNHEY and CDR2 SVGEGT come from the germline V gene. The CDR3 is 16 amino acids. The CDR3 sequence: CASSYGPGDNTGELFS. The CDR3 DNA follows: TGTGCCAGCAGTTACGGGCCAGGGGACAACACCGGGGAGCTGTTTTCT.

Notes on this clonotype: One end of the junction varies from germline; a read error may be responsible. The chain uses TRBV18 and TRBJ1-4; D is uncertain. CDR1 is KGHSH and CDR2 is LQKENI in the germline V gene. The length of the CDR3 is 15 residues. The chain's CDR3 is CASSPLVEHNGKLFF. The CDR3 coding sequence is TGTGCCAGCTCACCATTGGTCGAACATAATGGAAAACTGTTTTTT.

The chain carries TRBV6-1 and TRBJ2-5, with D unresolved. The length of the CDR3 is 12 residues. Germline V gene data show CDR1 as MNHNS and CDR2 as SASEGT. V was shortened by 7 bases and J by 5 bases, with 11 bases between the two germline ends. CDR3 sequence: CASTDPWETQYF. DNA of the CDR3: TGTGCCAGCACCGATCCTTGGGAGACCCAGTACTTC.

This clonotype was seen ten or more times. This chain links TRBV11-2 with TRBJ2-2; the match to TRBD2 covers 14 bases. V shed 3 bases and J 0 bases; nucleotides not matched to a gene: 6. Germline CDR1 is SGHAT and CDR2 is FQNNGV. There are 19 residues in the CDR3. The CDR3 protein is CASSFDGLAGGTNTGELFF. The CDR3 DNA is TGTGCCAGCAGCTTCGATGGACTAGCGGGGGGCACGAACACCGGGGAGCTGTTTTTT. The whole variable domain, remainder taken from reference TRBV11-2 and TRBJ2-2, is EAGVAQSPRYKIIEKRQSVAFWCNPISGHATLYWYQQILGQGPKLLIQFQNNGVVDDSQLPKDRFSAERLKGVDSTLKIQPAKLEDSAVYLCASSFDGLAGGTNTGELFFGEGSRLTVL.

The table lists this clonotype with a few counts. The V gene is TRBV5-4, the J gene TRBJ2-4, with D uncertain. The germline CDR1 and CDR2 sequences are SGHNT and YYREEE (reference sequence). The germline V and J ends were trimmed by 3 bases and 8 bases, with 9 bases remaining between them. This CDR3 contains 12 residues. CDR3 sequence reads: CASSSVPDIQYF. In DNA form, the CDR3 reads TGTGCCAGCAGCTCAGTCCCGGACATTCAGTACTTC. Based on the CDR3 plus reference TRBV5-4 and TRBJ2-4, the full variable domain is ETGVTQSPTHLIKTRGQQVTLRCSSQSGHNTVSWYQQALGQGPQFIFQYYREEENGRGNFPPRFSGLQFPNYSSELNVNALELDDSALYLCASSSVPDIQYFGAGTRLSVL.

This clonotype was seen at least ten times. The genes are TRBV11-2 and TRBJ2-1; 9 bases map to TRBD2. The CDR3 runs to 15 residues. Looked up from germline, CDR1 is SGHAT and CDR2 is FQNNGV. V trimming: 6 bases; J trimming: 7 bases; junction bases outside the gene matches: 10. The CDR3 DNA reads as TGTGCCAGCAGTCCCCTTGCGGGGGGGCCGAATGAGCAGTTCTTC. It is translated as CASSPLAGGPNEQFF.

This chain uses TRBV5-1 with TRBJ2-1; 8 bases line up with TRBD2. The length of the CDR3 is 15 residues. Trimming took 5 bases from V and 0 from J; bases not matched to a gene: 4. Per the germline V gene, CDR1 is SGHRS and CDR2 is YFSETQ. CDR3 region: CASRSRGVSYNEQFF. As DNA, the CDR3 is TGCGCCAGCAGGTCGCGGGGGGTCTCCTACAATGAGCAGTTCTTC. Supplemented by reference TRBV5-1 and TRBJ2-1, the full variable domain reads KAGVTQTPRYLIKTRGQQVTLSCSPISGHRSVSWYQQTPGQGLQFLFEYFSETQRNKGNFPGRFSGRQFSNSRSEMNVSTLELGDSALYLCASRSRGVSYNEQFFGPGTRLTVL.

This clonotype was picked up many times. CDR3 in DNA: TGTGCCAGCAGCGACACAGGGCGAGGGACTGAAGCTTTCTTT. This sequence encodes CASSDTGRGTEAFF. The chain uses TRBV9 and TRBJ1-1, with a possible D match to TRBD1 (6 bases). Trimming removed 3 bases from V and 5 bases from J, with 14 bases in between. Looked up from germline, CDR1 is SGDLS and CDR2 is YYNGEE. This CDR3 spans 14 amino acids. Based on the CDR3 plus reference TRBV9 and TRBJ1-1, the full variable domain is DSGVTQTPKHLITATGQRVTLRCSPRSGDLSVYWYQQSLDQGLQFLIQYYNGEERAKGNILERFSAQQFPDLHSELNLSSLELGDSALYFCASSDTGRGTEAFFGQGTRLTVV.

This clonotype was seen only a few times. The rearrangement links TRBV19 to TRBJ2-7; 9 nucleotides align to TRBD2. The germline CDR1 and CDR2 sequences are LNHDA and SQIVND (reference sequence). This CDR3 comprises 13 residues. Trimming cost V 6 bases and J 5 bases; bases outside gene matches: 5. DNA for the CDR3: TGTGCCAGTAGAGGTAGCGGGGGAGACGAGCAGTACTTC. Amino acids: CASRGSGGDEQYF.

Of note for this clonotype: A single base separates this from a much larger clone, so it may be a read error. The genes are TRBV3-1 and TRBJ1-5, with D perhaps TRBD1 (5 bases). The germline V and J ends were trimmed by 1 base and 2 bases, with 9 bases remaining between them. CDR1 is LGHDT, CDR2 YNNKEL, per germline (reference sequence). CDR3 length: 15 amino acids. The CDR3 DNA sequence: TGTGCCAGCAGCCAAGGGGGCCCGGGCAATCAGCCCCAGCATTTT. Amino acids: CASSQGGPGNQPQHF. Supplemented by reference TRBV3-1 and TRBJ1-5, the full variable domain reads DTAVSQTPKYLVTQMGNDKSIKCEQNLGHDTMYWYKQDSKKFLKIMFSYNNKELIINETVPNRFSPKSPDKAHLNLHINSLELGDSAVYFCASSQGGPGNQPQHFGDGTRLSIL.

This clonotype was counted at least ten times. The chain is built from TRBV11-3 and TRBJ1-3, with TRBD1 matching over 10 bases. The CDR3 covers 17 residues. Germline CDR1 and CDR2: SGHNT and YENEEA. Trimming removed 5 bases from V and 2 bases from J; junction bases left unmatched: 9. The CDR3 sequence is CASSPTGQGEAGNTIYF. CDR3 nucleotide sequence: TGTGCCAGCAGCCCAACCGGACAGGGGGAGGCTGGAAACACCATATATTTT. The variable domain in full, with the rest retrieved from reference TRBV11-3 and TRBJ1-3, is EAGVVQSPRYKIIEKKQPVAFWCNPISGHNTLYWYLQNLGQGPELLIRYENEEAVDDSQLPKDRFSAERLKGVDSTLKIQPAELGDSAVYLCASSPTGQGEAGNTIYFGEGSWLTVV.

In its sample, this clonotype was seen a few times. The chain employs TRBV2 and TRBJ1-2; possibly TRBD1 for D (6 bases). Deletions cut 4 bases from V and 6 bases from J, with 12 bases between. Germline assignment: CDR1 SNHLY and CDR2 FYNNEI. This CDR3 comprises 13 residues. The CDR3 spells CASSAGRTDGYTF. Written as DNA, the CDR3 is TGTGCCAGCAGTGCGGGCAGGACAGATGGCTACACCTTC.

The chain links TRBV12-3 or TRBV12-4 to TRBJ1-6; TRBD1 aligns across 9 bases. The CDR3 extends over 15 amino acids. Unmatched junction bases numbered 4, after V lost 5 bases and J lost 5 bases. CDR3 in DNA: TGTGCCAGCAGTATACAGGGGGCGAATAATTCACCCCTCCACTTT. It specifies CASSIQGANNSPLHF.

This clonotype was seen a few times. The V call is TRBV5-1, the J call TRBJ2-2; 8 bases are shared with TRBD1. The V gene's germline CDR1 is SGHRS and CDR2 YFSETQ. The CDR3 has 17 residues. Unmatched junction bases numbered 10, after V lost 3 bases and J lost 3 bases. Here the CDR3 reads CASSSDRTGHDTGELFF. The CDR3, as DNA: TGCGCCAGCAGCTCCGACCGGACAGGGCATGACACCGGGGAGCTGTTTTTT.